This TCR beta chain was retrieved from a study of T cell changes during pregnancy in multiple sclerosis. CDR3 size: 13 residues. Germline CDR1 MNHEY, CDR2 SMNVEV (reference sequence). Trimming shortened V by 5 bases and J by 0 bases, and 7 bases separated the two germline ends. The method was immunoSEQ multiplex PCR; TCRdb's version includes in-frame clones alone and lacks a portion of them. The sample yields tens of thousands of clones, over 85% seen once. The sequence came from a female donor in good health, enrolled as a control in a pregnancy study. The starting material was peripheral blood, obtained in the first trimester of pregnancy. This chain links TRBV27 with TRBJ1-2; D is unresolved. The CDR3 region has the DNA TGTGCCAGCAGTCCCTACGCTAACTATGGCTACACCTTC. It specifies CASSPYANYGYTF.